This T cell receptor beta chain was found in a study of blood T cell repertoires in COVID-19. Study information: The United States, Italy and Spain supplied acute and convalescent COVID-19 samples. T cells, B-cell-depleted T cells, or PBMCs provided the cDNA or gDNA that served as material.

The length of the CDR3 is 16 residues. The V gene's germline CDR1 is DFQATT and CDR2 SNEGSKA (reference sequence). Unmatched junction bases numbered 7, after V lost 3 bases and J lost 1 base. The authors' processing: Cell counts per sample came from amplifying reference gene primers. Data came from immunoSEQ multiplex PCR; TCRdb stores just in-frame clones and leaves some out. V, J and clone size reflect that table, while D and trimming were determined from the DNA. Of about 150,000 clones listed, approximately 82% are singletons. The receptor's source is a woman aged 45-65 years in a cohort sampled during active or convalescent COVID-19. Sequenced input: peripheral blood. The chain employs TRBV20-1 and TRBJ2-7; 12 nucleotides agree with TRBD2. CDR3 nucleotide sequence: TGCAGTGCTAGTTCTAGCGGGGGGGCCGGGTCCTACGAGCAGTACTTC. This codes for CSASSSGGAGSYEQYF.